The rows below give T cell receptor beta chains drawn from one sample of a study of vaccination and CD4 T cells after COVID-19. Their antigens remain unidentified. TCRdb fed the PCR reads into MiXCR, producing one record per CDR3 protein. The table includes around 19,000 distinct CDR3 sequences, around 39% detected once. The sample consisted of CD4+ T cells from blood, cultured in vitro, taken before SARS-CoV-2 vaccination. The receptors were gathered from a human donor who received a COVID-19 vaccine. Each CDR3 is given with its conserved first and last residue. The D gene is left open where the match is weak. A row's size may be missing; if present it is once, few, many or a size class.

v_call	clone_size	cdr3_length	j_call	d_call	cdr3_nt	cdr3_aa
TRBV21-1	.	17	TRBJ1-6	.	TGTGCCAGCAGCAAAAATTGGGGGGCGTCGGGTTGGTCACCCCTCCACTTT	CASSKNWGASGWSPLHF
TRBV6-5	.	16	TRBJ2-3	.	TGTGCCAGCAGTTACTCGGTCCCTCTAGCAGGGGATACGCAGTATTTT	CASSYSVPLAGDTQYF
TRBV20-1	.	15	TRBJ2-2	TRBD2	TGCAGTGCTGTCCTAGCGGGGGCCCGCACCGGGGAGCTGTTTTTT	CSAVLAGARTGELFF
TRBV20-1	.	16	TRBJ2-1	TRBD2	TGCAGTGCTAGAGACCGGACTAGCGGGGGGGCAAATGAGCAGTTCTTC	CSARDRTSGGANEQFF
TRBV6-2/TRBV6-3	few	16	TRBJ2-5	TRBD2	TGTGCCAGCAGTTACGGCGCTAGCGGGGACCAAGAGACCCAGTACTTC	CASSYGASGDQETQYF
TRBV30	few	15	TRBJ1-2	TRBD1	TGTGCCTGGAGTGTACCCCCTCTCAGGGGGGATGGCTACACCTTC	CAWSVPPLRGDGYTF
TRBV4-1	.	16	TRBJ1-2	.	TGCGCCAGCAGCCAGGCACAACAGGTCTCGAGCTATGGCTACACCTTC	CASSQAQQVSSYGYTF
TRBV7-7	.	13	TRBJ2-3	TRBD2	TGTGCCAGCAGCCGCGGGGGAGCAGATACGCAGTATTTT	CASSRGGADTQYF
TRBV11-2	few	14	TRBJ2-5	.	TGTGCCAGCAGCTTAGAAGAACGCCAAGAGACCCAGTACTTC	CASSLEERQETQYF
TRBV9	.	14	TRBJ1-2	.	TGTGCCAGCAGCCCCCGGCAGGTTAACTATGGCTACACCTTC	CASSPRQVNYGYTF
TRBV7-8	.	19	TRBJ1-3	.	TGTGCCAGCAGCTCACGATCCATACCGGGGGGCCACTCTGGAAACACCATATATTTT	CASSSRSIPGGHSGNTIYF
TRBV12-3/TRBV12-4	.	15	TRBJ2-6	.	TGTGCCAGCGGGATCAGGGGCTCTGGGGCCAACGTCCTGACTTTC	CASGIRGSGANVLTF
TRBV5-4	.	15	TRBJ2-1	.	TGTGCCAGCAGCTTGGTTGAGGGCCTCTACAATGAGCAGTTCTTC	CASSLVEGLYNEQFF
TRBV18	.	14	TRBJ2-5	TRBD1	TGTGCCAGCTCAAGGCGACAGGGGCTAGAGACCCAGTACTTC	CASSRRQGLETQYF
TRBV2	.	14	TRBJ1-5	TRBD1	TGTGCCAGCCGGAGAGGACAGGGTATTTTGCCCCAGCATTTT	CASRRGQGILPQHF
TRBV7-2	few	15	TRBJ1-5	TRBD1	TGTGCCAGCAGCTTAGAAGGGGGCGGGAATCAGCCCCAGCATTTT	CASSLEGGGNQPQHF
TRBV5-1	.	18	TRBJ2-2	TRBD2	TGCGCCAGCAGCTTGGCGGGGGGGGTCACCAAAATCACCGGGGAGCTGTTTTTT	CASSLAGGVTKITGELFF
TRBV15	.	15	TRBJ1-5	.	TGTGCCACCAGCAGAGAAAGGACTTCTTTTCAGCCCCAGCATTTT	CATSRERTSFQPQHF
TRBV27	.	16	TRBJ1-5	TRBD1	TGTGCCAGCAGTCCCCGACAGGGAGAGGGCAATCAGCCCCAGCATTTT	CASSPRQGEGNQPQHF
TRBV19	few	17	TRBJ1-5	TRBD1	TGTGCCAGTAAAGCTCGTTCCGGGACAGGGGGTAATCAGCCCCAGCATTTT	CASKARSGTGGNQPQHF
TRBV30	few	13	TRBJ1-1	TRBD1	TGTGCCTGGGGAGACGACAGGGGGGTTGAAGCTTTCTTT	CAWGDDRGVEAFF
TRBV6-2/TRBV6-3	.	13	TRBJ2-5	TRBD2	TGTGCCAGCAGTCTACCGTCCAGCGGGGGGGGGTACTTC	CASSLPSSGGGYF
TRBV12-3/TRBV12-4	.	15	TRBJ1-5	.	TGTGCCAGCAGTCTCGACGGTATTGGCAATCAGCCCCAGCATTTT	CASSLDGIGNQPQHF
TRBV4-2	.	15	TRBJ2-1	TRBD1	TGTGCCAGCAGCCAAAGGACAGGGTCATACAATGAGCAGTTCTTC	CASSQRTGSYNEQFF
TRBV21-1	.	16	TRBJ2-3	.	TGTGCCAGCAGCACGAGGGACAGGGGGAGGGCAGATACGCAGTATTTT	CASSTRDRGRADTQYF
TRBV5-1	few	14	TRBJ2-7	TRBD1	TGCGCCAGCCAGACAGGGGCCACCTCCTACGAGCAGTACTTC	CASQTGATSYEQYF
TRBV18	.	16	TRBJ1-3	.	TGTGCCAGCTCACCCGAGACACCAATCTCTGGAAACACCATATATTTT	CASSPETPISGNTIYF
TRBV20-1	.	14	TRBJ1-1	.	TGCAGTGCTAGAGGTCCGGCGGGGACAACTGAAGCTTTCTTT	CSARGPAGTTEAFF
TRBV27	.	13	TRBJ1-1	.	TGTGCCAGCGGTCTAATCGGGGGCACTGAAGCTTTCTTT	CASGLIGGTEAFF
TRBV7-9	.	15	TRBJ1-3	.	TGTGCCAGCAGCTTCCCGGTCGGCTCTGGAAACACCATATATTTT	CASSFPVGSGNTIYF
TRBV7-2	once	14	TRBJ2-3	TRBD2	TGTGCCAGCAGCTTAGAGCGGGACACAGATACGCAGTATTTT	CASSLERDTDTQYF
TRBV5-1	few	15	TRBJ2-3	.	TGCGCCAGCAGCTCAAGGGGGCTAGCGGATGATACGCAGTATTTT	CASSSRGLADDTQYF
TRBV7-3	.	16	TRBJ1-2	.	TGTGCCAGCAGCGGACAGTTTGTGACTACGGGGTATGGCTACACCTTC	CASSGQFVTTGYGYTF
TRBV12-3/TRBV12-4	.	12	TRBJ2-3	.	TGTGCAGCTTGGATCTCTGCCCGGGGGCAGTATTTT	CAAWISARGQYF
TRBV19	few	12	TRBJ1-4	.	TGTGCCAGTAGTCGGTGGAATGAAAAACTGTTTTTT	CASSRWNEKLFF
TRBV6-1	.	15	TRBJ2-7	.	TGTGCCAGCAGTGTTCAATCCGACACCTCCTACGAGCAGTACTTC	CASSVQSDTSYEQYF
TRBV27	few	16	TRBJ1-6	.	TGTGCCAGCAGCAGAGGAGGGGCCAGTCAGCGCTCACCCCTCCACTTT	CASSRGGASQRSPLHF
TRBV6-5	.	12	TRBJ1-5	.	TGTGCCAGCAGTTCCCTCCGTCAGCCCCAGCATTTT	CASSSLRQPQHF
TRBV9	.	18	TRBJ2-2	.	TGTGCCAGCAGCGTAGCCCTTCAAACAGGGCGTAAGTCCGGGGAGCTGTTTTTT	CASSVALQTGRKSGELFF
TRBV7-2	few	15	TRBJ1-3	.	TGTGCCAGCAGCTTACCGCCCGGAATCGGAAACACCATATATTTT	CASSLPPGIGNTIYF
TRBV10-3	.	14	TRBJ2-5	TRBD1	TGTGCCATCAGGCCGGACAGGGGGCGAGAGACCCAGTACTTC	CAIRPDRGRETQYF
TRBV6-1	.	15	TRBJ1-5	TRBD1	TGTGCCAGCAGTGGACAGGGGGCTAGCAATCAGCCCCAGCATTTT	CASSGQGASNQPQHF
TRBV7-9	.	19	TRBJ1-4	TRBD1	TGTGCCAGCAGCTTAGGATCCGGGACAGGGGGCTCTACTAATGAAAAACTGTTTTTT	CASSLGSGTGGSTNEKLFF
TRBV11-2	.	15	TRBJ2-2	.	TGTGCCAGCAGCTTAGCGGGGATCGCCACCGGGGAGCTGTTTTTT	CASSLAGIATGELFF
TRBV9	.	17	TRBJ2-3	TRBD2	TGTGCCAGCAGCCGAAAACTAGCGGGGGGGCCTGGAGATACGCAGTATTTT	CASSRKLAGGPGDTQYF